One and the same sample provided the 20 T cell receptor beta chains below, sequenced in a study of sequential checkpoint blockade in melanoma. This sample's treatment: randomized to nivolumab then ipilimumab (arm A) or the reverse (arm B). Profiling relied on immunoSEQ multiplex PCR, and the TCRdb table lists in-frame clones only, not all of them. The sample includes approximately 8,200 clones, around 50% of them seen just once. The source material was CD8+ T cells sorted from blood (inferred from file names), sampled from a patient given nivolumab and ipilimumab in sequence. The source is a human donor with melanoma.

This clone occurred a few times. The chain links TRBV6-1 to TRBJ2-1; TRBD1 agrees at 9 bases. The CDR3 is made up of 18 amino acids. With 4 bases clipped from V and 6 bases from J, the junction kept 16 bases outside the gene matches. Per the germline V gene, CDR1 is MNHNS and CDR2 is SASEGT. Here the CDR3 reads CASSAPSTGGPLRNEQFF. CDR3 in DNA: TGTGCCAGCAGTGCACCTAGTACAGGGGGCCCACTACGCAATGAGCAGTTCTTC.

This clone is medium-sized in the sample. The chain joins TRBV28 to TRBJ2-7, with D perhaps TRBD2 (6 bases). With 7 bases removed from V and 9 bases from J, the gap between germline ends came to 16 bases. This CDR3 has 12 residues. Germline lookup yields CDR1 MDHEN and CDR2 SYDVKM. CDR3: CASTFGGTAQYF. The DNA of the CDR3 is TGTGCCAGCACCTTCGGGGGTACCGCGCAGTACTTC.

J is TRBJ2-7 and V is TRBV6-5; D is possibly TRBD2 (6 bases). V lost 0 bases and J lost 5, with 11 bases in between. Germline CDR1 and CDR2: MNHEY and SVGAGI. The CDR3 totals 14 residues. The CDR3 DNA is TGTGCCAGCAGTTACTCGAGTGGCGGGGACGAGCAGTACTTC. Translated: CASSYSSGGDEQYF.

The chain links TRBV6-5 to TRBJ1-1; weak D call: TRBD1 (5 bases). The CDR3 runs 15 residues. Germline CDR1 reads MNHEY; CDR2 reads SVGAGI. Trimming cost V 6 bases and J 5 bases, with 19 bases left between them. The CDR3 sequence is CASSLQGGSMTEAFF. DNA of the CDR3: TGTGCCAGCAGCCTCCAGGGAGGATCGATGACTGAAGCTTTCTTT.

As DNA, the CDR3 is TGTGCCAGCAGTTACGGCGGAGAGGATCAGCCCCAGCATTTT. Protein: CASSYGGEDQPQHF. V gene TRBV6-5 combines with J gene TRBJ1-5; no reliable D call. V gave up 2 bases and J gave up 5 bases, with 10 bases separating them. Germline loops: CDR1 MNHEY, CDR2 SVGAGI. The CDR3 is 14 residues long.

The chain employs TRBV5-1 and TRBJ2-7; 8 positions match TRBD1. Looked up from germline, CDR1 is SGHRS and CDR2 is YFSETQ. V lost 2 bases, J lost 6 bases, and 7 bases stayed unmatched. The CDR3 extends over 14 amino acids. CDR3 in amino acids: CASSLRPDRGEQYF. For the CDR3, the DNA is TGCGCCAGCAGCTTACGACCCGACAGGGGCGAGCAGTACTTC.

The chain joins TRBV7-9 to TRBJ2-1; a weak D match, TRBD1 (6 bases). The germline V and J ends were trimmed by 1 base and 4 bases, with 14 bases remaining between them. The germline V gene has CDR1 SEHNR and CDR2 FQNEAQ (reference sequence). The CDR3 sequence is 16 residues long. CDR3 sequence: CASSLETGPGYNEQFF. Here the CDR3 DNA reads TGTGCCAGCAGCTTAGAGACAGGCCCTGGATACAATGAGCAGTTCTTC.

This clone turned up a few times. The chain has TRBV7-9 and TRBJ1-2; 8 bases are shared with TRBD1. This CDR3 spans 15 amino acids. Germline V gene lookup returns CDR1 SEHNR and CDR2 FQNEAQ (reference sequence). Trimming cost V 4 bases and J 3 bases; bases outside gene matches: 7. CDR3 sequence reads: CASSSVQGAYYGYTF. CDR3 nucleotides: TGTGCCAGCAGCTCCGTCCAGGGGGCGTACTATGGCTACACCTTC.

The chain couples TRBV7-8 to TRBJ2-7, with 7 bases fitting TRBD1. Germline CDR1 SGHVS, CDR2 FQNEAQ. This CDR3 is 16 amino acids long. After removal of 5 bases from V and 2 bases from J, the junction contained 12 bases not matched to a gene. The CDR3 here is CASSTSRVTGTYEQYF. The CDR3 bases are TGTGCCAGCAGCACAAGTAGGGTGACAGGGACCTACGAGCAGTACTTC. Using reference TRBV7-8 and TRBJ2-7 for the parts outside the CDR3, the full variable domain is GAGVSQSPRYKVAKRGQDVALRCDPISGHVSLFWYQQALGQGPEFLTYFQNEAQLDKSGLPSDRFFAERPEGSVSTLKIQRTQQEDSAVYLCASSTSRVTGTYEQYFGPGTRLTVT.

This clone was counted a single time. CDR3 sequence (DNA): TGTGCCAGTAGTAGACAGGGTGACTATGGCTACACCTTC. Translating gives CASSRQGDYGYTF. V and J are TRBV19 and TRBJ1-2; 7 nucleotides align to TRBD1. Germline-derived CDR1 and CDR2 are LNHDA and SQIVND (reference sequence). The V segment lost 4 bases and the J segment 3 bases; nucleotides outside the gene matches: 2. This CDR3 spans 13 amino acids.

This chain connects TRBV6-5 to TRBJ2-1; 8 nucleotides agree with TRBD1. The germline CDR1 and CDR2 sequences are MNHEY and SVGAGI. V dropped 2 bases and J dropped 7; count of bases not matched to a gene: 1. This CDR3 comprises 13 residues. CDR3 DNA sequence: TGTGCCAGCAGTTACCAGGGGGCAAATGAGCAGTTCTTC. It encodes CASSYQGANEQFF.

The chain joins TRBV7-2 to TRBJ2-7; 10 bases line up with TRBD2. CDR1 and CDR2 from the germline V gene are SGHTA and FQGNSA. The CDR3 totals 14 residues. The ends lost 4 bases at V and 6 bases at J; junction bases unmatched: 6. The DNA of the CDR3 is TGTGCCAGCAGCTATAGCGGGGGGTCTGGCGAGCAGTACTTC. Its translation: CASSYSGGSGEQYF.

The V call is TRBV30, the J call TRBJ1-1; D remains unclear. CDR1 is GTSNPN, CDR2 SVGIG, per germline (reference sequence). V dropped 0 bases and J dropped 3 bases, with 11 bases sitting between them. The CDR3 contains 14 residues. The CDR3 here is CAWSVLPLDTEAFF. CDR3 DNA sequence: TGTGCCTGGAGTGTACTTCCACTTGACACTGAAGCTTTCTTT.

The chain joins TRBV7-9 to TRBJ1-2; D is uncertain. Germline loops: CDR1 SEHNR, CDR2 FQNEAQ (reference sequence). V lost 4 bases and J 6 bases, leaving 9 bases between the germline ends. This CDR3 is built from 12 residues. The CDR3: CASSSLPNGYTF. The CDR3 DNA is TGTGCCAGCAGCTCGCTACCAAATGGCTACACCTTC.

The chain has TRBV5-6 and TRBJ2-7; D possibly corresponds to TRBD1 (6 bases). Germline V CDR1 and CDR2: SGHDT, YYEEEE. The CDR3 totals 15 residues. Trimming pared 0 bases from V and 4 bases from J, leaving 14 bases between. The CDR3 protein is CASSLVTGPSYEQYF. CDR3 nucleotides: TGTGCCAGCAGCTTGGTGACAGGACCGTCTTACGAGCAGTACTTC.

The chain uses TRBV4-1 and TRBJ2-7; a weak D match, TRBD1 (6 bases). The CDR3 is 15 amino acids. The V end lost 3 bases, the J end lost 0 bases, and 12 bases lay between the germline ends. Looked up from germline, CDR1 is MGHRA and CDR2 is YSYEKL. The CDR3 bases are TGCGCCAGCAGCCACCTCCCGGACAGCTCCTACGAGCAGTACTTC. Amino acid sequence: CASSHLPDSSYEQYF.

The CDR3 spells CASSLSQGYEQYF. The CDR3, as DNA: TGCGCCAGCAGCCTATCACAGGGATACGAGCAGTACTTC. The chain employs TRBV4-3 and TRBJ2-7; a possible D gene is TRBD1 (6 bases). The CDR3 contains 13 residues. The germline gives CDR1 LGHNA, CDR2 YSLEER. Trimming took off 4 bases at V and 4 bases at J, with 11 bases between the two ends.

By sample share, this clone is medium-sized (0.01 to 0.1%). The CDR3 coding sequence is TGCAGCGTTGAAACACTAGCCCCCTATGGCTACACCTTC. This codes for CSVETLAPYGYTF. The V and J genes are TRBV29-1 and TRBJ1-2; D is undetermined. The CDR3 covers 13 residues. Germline V gene data show CDR1 as SQVTM and CDR2 as ANQGSEA. The V end lost 2 bases, the J end lost 4 bases, and 11 bases lay between the germline ends. Full variable domain (outside the CDR3, taken from reference TRBV29-1 and TRBJ1-2): SAVISQKPSRDICQRGTSLTIQCQVDSQVTMMFWYRQQPGQSLTLIATANQGSEATYESGFVIDKFPISRPNLTFSTLTVSNMSPEDSSIYLCSVETLAPYGYTFGSGTRLTVV.

The chain joins TRBV5-1 to TRBJ1-1; possibly TRBD1 for D (6 bases). The CDR3 has 12 residues. V gave up 1 base and J gave up 7 bases, with 8 bases separating them. CDR1 is SGHRS and CDR2 is YFSETQ in the germline V gene. The CDR3 bases are TGCGCCAGCAGCTTGACAGGGATTGAAGCTTTCTTT. It encodes CASSLTGIEAFF.

The sample holds a few counts of this clone. V gene TRBV30 combines with J gene TRBJ2-7; a weak D match, TRBD2 (6 bases). The CDR3 extends over 11 amino acids. The V end was cut by 3 bases, the J end by 7 bases, with 10 bases between. Germline CDR1 and CDR2: GTSNPN and SVGIG (reference sequence). The CDR3 region is CAWSIGGEQYF. DNA for the CDR3: TGTGCCTGGAGCATTGGGGGGGAGCAGTACTTC.